The rows below give T cell receptor beta chains drawn from one sample of a study of T-cell reconstitution after alpha-beta-depleted transplantation in children. TCRdb independently ran MiXCR on the PCR reads; one entry per CDR3 protein. Found here are some 200,000 distinct CDR3 sequences, roughly 6% of them singletons; the top ten hold under 5%. Sequencing was performed on PBMCs, taken before TCRalphabeta/CD19-depleted stem cell transplant. Receptors originate from a girl in the first two years of life with combined immunodeficiency, due to receive a stem cell transplant. Both conserved end residues are part of each CDR3. D genes are given only for firm matches. Not all rows give a size; the values are once, few, many and, for expanded clones, a class.

J gene | clone size | D gene | V gene | CDR3 protein | CDR3 DNA
TRBJ2-5 | many | TRBD2 | TRBV12-3/TRBV12-4 | CASSFGIGGGATYF | TGTGCCAGCAGTTTCGGAATTGGCGGGGGGGCTACGTACTTC
TRBJ2-3 | many | NA | TRBV4-1 | CASRYWDISDTQYF | TGCGCCAGCAGGTACTGGGACATATCAGATACGCAGTATTTT
TRBJ2-5 | many | NA | TRBV4-1 | CASRRGLTEETQYF | TGCGCCAGCAGAAGGGGATTGACCGAAGAGACCCAGTACTTC
TRBJ2-2 | many | NA | TRBV24-1 | CATSDLQAIGELFF | TGTGCCACCAGTGATTTGCAGGCAATCGGGGAGCTGTTTTTT
TRBJ2-5 | NA | TRBD1 | TRBV5-1 | CASSLGDRGPGIETQYF | TGCGCCAGCAGCTTGGGGGACAGGGGGCCGGGAATAGAGACCCAGTACTTC
TRBJ2-5 | many | TRBD2 | TRBV29-1 | CSGSGSGSQYQETQYF | TGCAGCGGGTCCGGTAGCGGGAGTCAATATCAAGAGACCCAGTACTTC
TRBJ1-1 | many | NA | TRBV15 | CATWYGGSTEAFF | TGTGCCACCTGGTACGGGGGCTCCACTGAAGCTTTCTTT
TRBJ1-5 | many | NA | TRBV18 | CASSPTEGQPQHF | TGTGCCAGCTCACCTACCGAAGGTCAGCCCCAGCATTTT
TRBJ2-3 | many | TRBD2 | TRBV28 | CASSFFLAGGPSSSDTQYF | TGTGCCAGCAGTTTCTTCCTAGCGGGAGGGCCCTCCAGTTCAGATACGCAGTATTTT
TRBJ2-7 | many | TRBD2 | TRBV4-1 | CASSQAHLTSGASYEQYF | TGCGCCAGCAGCCAAGCCCACCTTACCAGCGGGGCTTCCTACGAGCAGTACTTC